This T cell receptor (beta chain) was found in a study of shared clonotypes between healthy human individuals. V was trimmed by 6 bases and J by 1 base, leaving 6 bases between them. The CDR3 is 11 amino acids. Germline-derived CDR1 and CDR2 are SQVTM and ANQGSEA. Authors' processing steps: ImmunoSEQ output held junction-only sequences without quality scores, so filtering differed. Using immunoSEQ multiplex PCR, the repertoire was profiled, and TCRdb retains in-frame clones only, with some absent. D and trimming were read from the DNA, whereas the V and J calls and clone size are those reported in that table. The repertoire includes roughly 2.2 million clones, around 93% of them detected once, and around 0.35% sits in the top ten. Comment on this clone: Other DNA sequences in the sample encode the same CDR3.

The material sequenced was naive CD4+ T cells from PBMCs. The subset is: CD45RA+ positively selected. The gene calls are TRBV29-1 and TRBJ1-1; unclear D gene. The TCR originated in a man between 18 and 29 years old in good health. Some clones in this sample may be carry-over from other donors' samples. The CDR3 reads CSVQENTEAFF. The DNA for the CDR3 is TGCAGCGTCCAGGAGAACACTGAAGCTTTCTTT.